A selection of T cell receptor beta chains follows, all from one sample in a study of shared clonotypes between healthy human individuals. Sequenced by immunoSEQ multiplex PCR; TCRdb stores in-frame clones only, minus some. The table lists fewer than 150,000 clones, about 70% of them singletons. The sequenced sample was memory CD8+ T cells sorted from blood. Source of these receptors: a woman aged 25 to 39 in good health. The CDR3 runs from the conserved cysteine through the conserved F or W. The order of the fields is J gene, V gene, D gene, clone size, CDR3 DNA, CDR3 protein. D genes are given only for firm matches. A row's size may be missing; if present it is once, few, many or a size class.

>TRBJ2-3|TRBV28|NA|once
TGTGCCAGCAGTTTATACCCCTGGACTGTCACAGATACGCAGTATTTT
CASSLYPWTVTDTQYF
>TRBJ2-7|TRBV13|NA|few
TGTGCCAGCAGCTTATCGGGGTTGGGCTACGAGCAGTACTTC
CASSLSGLGYEQYF
>TRBJ2-7|TRBV6-1|NA|once
TGTGCCAGCAGTGAATTTGGCGGGGAGTACTACGAGCAGTACTTC
CASSEFGGEYYEQYF
>TRBJ2-1|TRBV6-1|TRBD1|few
TGTGCCAGCAGTGAAGCGCGGACAGGCGGGCCGTCGGAATTCTTC
CASSEARTGGPSEFF
>TRBJ2-1|TRBV28|TRBD2|NA
TGTGCCAGCAGTTCTCGGACTAGCTCGGGCACCAATGAGCAGTTCTTC
CASSSRTSSGTNEQFF
>TRBJ2-3|TRBV4-2|NA|few
TGTGCCAGCAGCCTCCGACAGATCACAGATACGCAGTATTTT
CASSLRQITDTQYF
>TRBJ2-3|TRBV27|NA|NA
TGTGCCAGCAAATGGGGGATGGGCACAGATACGCAGTATTTT
CASKWGMGTDTQYF
>TRBJ2-5|TRBV29-1|NA|NA
TGCAGCGTGAGGGGGGGAGAGGAAGGGGAGACCCAGTACTTC
CSVRGGEEGETQYF
>TRBJ2-1|TRBV5-5|TRBD2|NA
TGTGCCAGCAGGGACCTAGCGGGAGTGCAGTTCTTC
CASRDLAGVQFF
>TRBJ2-1|TRBV30|NA|NA
TGTGCCTGGAGTCCATTGAGTGGGGCCCTCCATCTACAGCCGTTCTTC
CAWSPLSGALHLQPFF
>TRBJ2-7|TRBV7-8|TRBD1|NA
TGTGCCAGCAGCTTCCGGGACAGGATACACGAGCAGTACTTC
CASSFRDRIHEQYF
>TRBJ1-1|TRBV7-8|NA|many
TGTGCCAGCAGCTTTACCTTTCATGAAGCTTTCTTT
CASSFTFHEAFF
>TRBJ2-1|TRBV25-1|TRBD2|NA
TGTGCCAGCAGTGAATCGACTAGCGGGAGGAGGAATGAGCAGTTCTTC
CASSESTSGRRNEQFF
>TRBJ1-3|TRBV11-2|NA|once
TGTGCCAGCAGCTTAATCGCTGGTCTGGGGTCTGGAAACACCATATATTTT
CASSLIAGLGSGNTIYF
>TRBJ1-2|TRBV7-9|NA|NA
TGTGCCAGCAGCCATGGAAAGACCTATGGCTACACCTTC
CASSHGKTYGYTF
>TRBJ1-1|TRBV7-8|NA|NA
TGTGCCAGCAGCTTAAATGGGGAGGCTGTAGAAGCTTTCTTT
CASSLNGEAVEAFF
>TRBJ2-7|TRBV28|NA|NA
TGTGCCAGCCCCTTGGCGCCCGAGCAGTACTTC
CASPLAPEQYF
>TRBJ2-3|TRBV6-4|TRBD2|NA
TGTGCCAGCAGTGACAAGGGACTAGAGACAGATACGCAGTATTTT
CASSDKGLETDTQYF